Listed below are T cell receptor beta chains from one sample, sequenced in a study of T cell responses to AZD1222 COVID-19 vaccine. The protocol was immunoSEQ multiplex PCR, while the TCRdb copy is restricted to in-frame clones and leaves out a portion. The repertoire holds about 120,000 clones, with more than 85% as singletons. Sequenced here: peripheral blood, sampled 28 days after the second AZD1222 dose. Source of these receptors: an adult who received the AZD1222 COVID-19 vaccine. CDR3s include the opening cysteine and the closing phenylalanine or tryptophan. Each record gives: J gene, V gene, D gene, CDR3 length, CDR3 DNA, CDR3 protein. The D gene is left open where the match is weak.

TRBJ1-2	TRBV7-9	NA	15	TGTGCCAGCAGCTTGGAGGGAGTTAGGCTCTATGGCTACACCTTC	CASSLEGVRLYGYTF
TRBJ1-6	TRBV7-8	NA	18	TGTGCCAGCAGCTTAGTCTCAGGGGCACTCTCCTATAATTCACCCCTCCACTTT	CASSLVSGALSYNSPLHF
TRBJ2-4	TRBV7-4	TRBD2	19	TGTGCCAGCAGCTTCGCTTCCGGGACTAGCGGACTAGCCAAAAACATTCAGTACTTC	CASSFASGTSGLAKNIQYF
TRBJ2-1	TRBV9	NA	13	TGTGCCAGCAGGGCTGACCACTACAATGAGCAGTTCTTC	CASRADHYNEQFF
TRBJ1-2	TRBV11-3	NA	14	TGTGCCAGCAGCGCCAGCGGGTCAGTTTATGGCTACACCTTC	CASSASGSVYGYTF
TRBJ2-7	TRBV7-9	NA	12	TGTGCCAGCAGCTTCCGCCAGGGGGAGCAGTACTTC	CASSFRQGEQYF
TRBJ2-1	TRBV29-1	NA	13	TGCAGCGCCGGACGCGGGGGCCTCAATGAGCAGTTCTTC	CSAGRGGLNEQFF
TRBJ1-2	TRBV2	NA	15	TGTGCCAGCAGTGAATTTTTGGCAGGGGATCGTGGCTACACCTTC	CASSEFLAGDRGYTF
TRBJ2-5	TRBV9	NA	14	TGTGCCAGCAGCGTTGGGGGGGGCCGGGAGACCCAGTACTTC	CASSVGGGRETQYF
TRBJ2-2	TRBV5-8	NA	13	TGTGCCAGCAGCCCCCGCTTAGCAGGGGAGCTGTTTTTT	CASSPRLAGELFF
TRBJ2-3	TRBV2	TRBD2	16	TGTGCCAGCATGCTAGCGGGCTTGCAACTCGCAGATACGCAGTATTTT	CASMLAGLQLADTQYF
TRBJ1-2	TRBV5-4	NA	13	TGTGCCAGCAGCTTGTACCAGGGATATGGCTACACCTTC	CASSLYQGYGYTF
TRBJ2-7	TRBV6-5	NA	14	TGTGCCAGCAGTCAGGTACAGGGCCTCGGCGAGCAGTACTTC	CASSQVQGLGEQYF
TRBJ2-5	TRBV5-1	NA	14	TGCGCCAGCAGCTTGGAGCTAGCAGGGGAGACCCAGTACTTC	CASSLELAGETQYF
TRBJ1-5	TRBV7-9	NA	14	TGTGCCAGCAGCTTAGTTGAAGGGAATCAGCCCCAGCATTTT	CASSLVEGNQPQHF
TRBJ1-5	TRBV29-1	NA	13	TGCAGCGTTGACAGGGGTTGCAATCAGCCCCAGCATTTT	CSVDRGCNQPQHF
TRBJ2-3	TRBV6-1	TRBD1	21	TGTGCCAGCAGTGAAGCGCAATCGTGGCCGGGACAGGGGTCTAGCACAGATACGCAGTATTTT	CASSEAQSWPGQGSSTDTQYF
TRBJ2-4	TRBV15	TRBD2	17	TGTGCCACCAGCAGTGGGGGGGGTGGCATAGCCAAAAACATTCAGTACTTC	CATSSGGGGIAKNIQYF
TRBJ2-3	TRBV2	NA	12	TGTGCCAGCCGAGAGGACGCAGATACGCAGTATTTT	CASREDADTQYF
TRBJ2-6	TRBV30	NA	16	TGTGCCTGGAGTGTAGGATCGGGGCCCGGGGCCAACGTCCTGACTTTC	CAWSVGSGPGANVLTF
TRBJ1-4	TRBV6-4	NA	17	TGTGCCAGCAGTGACTCCGGGACACCTGCGGCTAATGAAAAACTGTTTTTT	CASSDSGTPAANEKLFF
TRBJ2-7	TRBV6-5	NA	13	TGTGCCAGCAGTTACGAAACAGGGTCCGAGCAGTACTTC	CASSYETGSEQYF